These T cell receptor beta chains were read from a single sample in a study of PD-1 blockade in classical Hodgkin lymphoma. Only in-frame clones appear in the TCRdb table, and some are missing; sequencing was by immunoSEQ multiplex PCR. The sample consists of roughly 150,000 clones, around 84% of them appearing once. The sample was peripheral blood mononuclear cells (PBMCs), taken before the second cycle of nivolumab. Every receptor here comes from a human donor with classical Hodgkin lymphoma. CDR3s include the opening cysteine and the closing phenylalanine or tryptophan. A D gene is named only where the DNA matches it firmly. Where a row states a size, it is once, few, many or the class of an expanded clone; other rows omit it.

CDR3: CAWTGTAYGYTF
DNA: TGTGCCTGGACAGGGACAGCCTATGGCTACACCTTC
size: few
D: TRBD1
J: TRBJ1-2
V: TRBV30

CDR3: CASGRGRRTEAFF
DNA: TGTGCCAGCGGCAGGGGGCGCCGCACTGAAGCTTTCTTT
size: NA
D: TRBD1
J: TRBJ1-1
V: TRBV6-5

CDR3: CASSKDRSNYGYTF
DNA: TGTGCCAGTAGTAAGGACAGGAGTAACTATGGCTACACCTTC
size: NA
D: TRBD1
J: TRBJ1-2
V: TRBV19

CDR3: CASSLAASGATDTQYF
DNA: TGTGCCAGCAGCTTAGCGGCTAGCGGGGCGACAGATACGCAGTATTTT
size: few
D: TRBD2
J: TRBJ2-3
V: TRBV7-9

CDR3: CASSLGLAGATDTQYF
DNA: TGTGCCAGCAGCTTAGGACTAGCGGGAGCAACAGATACGCAGTATTTT
size: once
D: TRBD2
J: TRBJ2-3
V: TRBV7-9

CDR3: CASRTAGNTEAFF
DNA: TGTGCCAGCAGGACGGCGGGGAACACTGAAGCTTTCTTT
size: NA
D: NA
J: TRBJ1-1
V: TRBV5-8

CDR3: CASSEYLVTGGSPLHF
DNA: TGTGCCAGCAGTGAATACCTCGTTACAGGGGGATCACCCCTCCACTTT
size: once
D: TRBD1
J: TRBJ1-6
V: TRBV6-1

CDR3: CASSNPPGKIPYNEQFF
DNA: TGTGCCAGCAGCAATCCTCCGGGAAAAATTCCCTACAATGAGCAGTTCTTC
size: NA
D: NA
J: TRBJ2-1
V: TRBV21-1

CDR3: CASSLAGRAGYGYGYTF
DNA: TGCGCCAGCAGCTTGGCGGGCAGGGCGGGATATGGGTATGGCTACACCTTC
size: NA
D: NA
J: TRBJ1-2
V: TRBV5-1

CDR3: CASSVLDTEAFF
DNA: TGTGCCAGCAGCGTGTTGGACACTGAAGCTTTCTTT
size: few
D: NA
J: TRBJ1-1
V: TRBV9

CDR3: CASSKTGETQYF
DNA: TGTGCCAGCAGCAAAACCGGAGAGACCCAGTACTTC
size: NA
D: NA
J: TRBJ2-5
V: TRBV7-9

CDR3: CASSLASGQSGNTIYF
DNA: TGTGCCAGCAGCTTAGCCTCGGGACAGAGCGGAAACACCATATATTTT
size: NA
D: TRBD1
J: TRBJ1-3
V: TRBV7-2

CDR3: CASSPDRSNYGYTF
DNA: TGTGCCAGCAGCCCGGACAGGAGTAACTATGGCTACACCTTC
size: NA
D: TRBD1
J: TRBJ1-2
V: TRBV7-6

CDR3: CASSPPRDFTYEQYF
DNA: TGTGCCAGCTCACCACCCCGGGACTTCACCTACGAGCAGTACTTC
size: once
D: NA
J: TRBJ2-7
V: TRBV18

CDR3: CSVDRTANEQFF
DNA: TGCAGCGTTGATAGGACAGCCAATGAGCAGTTCTTC
size: NA
D: NA
J: TRBJ2-1
V: TRBV29-1

CDR3: CASSSTSGGAYNEQFF
DNA: TGTGCCAGCAGCTCCACTAGCGGGGGGGCCTACAATGAGCAGTTCTTC
size: NA
D: TRBD2
J: TRBJ2-1
V: TRBV7-2

CDR3: CASSVLDQETQYF
DNA: TGTGCCAGCAGTGTCCTTGACCAAGAGACCCAGTACTTC
size: NA
D: NA
J: TRBJ2-5
V: TRBV6-5

CDR3: CASRRGGTSTDTQYF
DNA: TGTGCCAGCAGGCGGGGCGGGACTAGCACAGATACGCAGTATTTT
size: NA
D: NA
J: TRBJ2-3
V: TRBV9

CDR3: CASSRGPGNTGELFF
DNA: TGTGCCAGCAGCCGCGGGCCAGGGAACACCGGGGAGCTGTTTTTT
size: NA
D: NA
J: TRBJ2-2
V: TRBV7-3

CDR3: CASSLGVETQYF
DNA: TGTGCCAGCAGCTTGGGTGTGGAGACCCAGTACTTC
size: NA
D: NA
J: TRBJ2-5
V: TRBV5-4

CDR3: CASSLTRGTGTYEQYF
DNA: TGTGCCAGCAGCTTGACCCGAGGGACAGGGACCTACGAGCAGTACTTC
size: NA
D: TRBD1
J: TRBJ2-7
V: TRBV11-2

CDR3: CASSETAFGNTIYF
DNA: TGTGCCAGCAGCGAGACAGCTTTTGGAAACACCATATATTTT
size: NA
D: NA
J: TRBJ1-3
V: TRBV6-5

CDR3: CASSLSIARMMNTGELFF
DNA: TGTGCCAGCAGTTTATCGATTGCTAGGATGATGAACACCGGGGAGCTGTTTTTT
size: NA
D: NA
J: TRBJ2-2
V: TRBV27

CDR3: CASSYTGSMETQYF
DNA: TGTGCCAGCAGTTACACAGGGTCAATGGAGACCCAGTACTTC
size: NA
D: NA
J: TRBJ2-5
V: TRBV6-5

CDR3: CASSSGGTQLFF
DNA: TGTGCCAGCAGCTCGGGGGGGACACAACTGTTTTTT
size: NA
D: NA
J: TRBJ1-4
V: TRBV5-4

CDR3: CASRRQGGYSGANVLTF
DNA: TGTGCCAGTCGAAGACAGGGGGGCTACTCTGGGGCCAACGTCCTGACTTTC
size: NA
D: TRBD1
J: TRBJ2-6
V: TRBV27

CDR3: CASSSAGTQSYEQYF
DNA: TGTGCCAGCAGCTCCGCCGGGACCCAATCCTACGAGCAGTACTTC
size: NA
D: NA
J: TRBJ2-7
V: TRBV28

CDR3: CASSSVTGSQQGPNF
DNA: TGTGCCAGCAGTTCAGTCACTGGGTCTCAACAGGGGCCAAACTTC
size: once
D: TRBD1
J: TRBJ1-2
V: TRBV6-6

CDR3: CASSQLETDSRKPQHF
DNA: TGCGCCAGCAGCCAGCTTGAAACGGACAGCCGAAAGCCCCAGCATTTT
size: NA
D: NA
J: TRBJ1-5
V: TRBV7-3

CDR3: CTSSRSPGTSGKGWNEQFF
DNA: TGCACCAGCAGCCGCAGCCCCGGGACTAGCGGGAAAGGTTGGAATGAGCAGTTCTTC
size: NA
D: NA
J: TRBJ2-1
V: TRBV1

CDR3: CASSPASGGAWDTQYF
DNA: TGTGCCAGCAGCCCAGCTAGCGGGGGGGCTTGGGATACGCAGTATTTT
size: NA
D: TRBD2
J: TRBJ2-3
V: TRBV7-3

CDR3: CAISESYKGTNYGYTF
DNA: TGTGCCATCAGTGAGTCTTATAAGGGGACTAACTATGGCTACACCTTC
size: NA
D: NA
J: TRBJ1-2
V: TRBV10-3

CDR3: CASSLVAQGADTQYF
DNA: TGCGCCAGCAGCTTGGTAGCGCAGGGGGCAGATACGCAGTATTTT
size: NA
D: TRBD1
J: TRBJ2-3
V: TRBV5-1

CDR3: CASSHLQGYEQYF
DNA: TGCGCCAGCAGCCATCTCCAGGGGTACGAGCAGTACTTC
size: NA
D: NA
J: TRBJ2-7
V: TRBV4-3

CDR3: CASSPLAGVYEQFF
DNA: TGTGCCAGCAGCCCCTTAGCGGGAGTTTACGAGCAGTTCTTC
size: NA
D: TRBD2
J: TRBJ2-1
V: TRBV9

CDR3: CASSPQGSYNSPLHF
DNA: TGTGCCAGCAGCCCTCAGGGTTCCTATAATTCACCCCTCCACTTT
size: NA
D: NA
J: TRBJ1-6
V: TRBV7-9

CDR3: CASRRQGVDYGYTF
DNA: TGTGCCAGCAGGCGGCAGGGGGTGGACTATGGCTACACCTTC
size: NA
D: TRBD1
J: TRBJ1-2
V: TRBV6-1

CDR3: CASRPDRRLTTNEKLFF
DNA: TGTGCCAGCAGACCCGACAGGCGGTTAACAACTAATGAAAAACTGTTTTTT
size: many
D: NA
J: TRBJ1-4
V: TRBV2

CDR3: CATSRVGRGSYEQYF
DNA: TGTGCCACCAGCAGAGTCGGGAGGGGGTCCTACGAGCAGTACTTC
size: few
D: TRBD2
J: TRBJ2-7
V: TRBV15

CDR3: CASSWKWQASYEQYF
DNA: TGTGCCAGCAGCTGGAAGTGGCAGGCCTCCTACGAGCAGTACTTC
size: NA
D: NA
J: TRBJ2-7
V: TRBV5-4